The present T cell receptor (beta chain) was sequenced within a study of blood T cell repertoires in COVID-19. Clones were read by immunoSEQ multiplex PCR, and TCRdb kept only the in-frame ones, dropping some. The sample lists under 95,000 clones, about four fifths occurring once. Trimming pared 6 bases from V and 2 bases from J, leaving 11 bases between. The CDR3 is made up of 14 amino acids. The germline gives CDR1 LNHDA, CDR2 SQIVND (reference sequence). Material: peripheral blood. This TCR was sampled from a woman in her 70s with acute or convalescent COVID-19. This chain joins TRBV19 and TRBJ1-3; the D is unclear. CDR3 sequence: CASRELLPGNTIYF. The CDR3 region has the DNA TGTGCCAGTAGGGAGCTTCTCCCTGGAAACACCATATATTTT.